The 29 T cell receptor beta chains listed next were all sequenced from one sample in a study of molecular identifiers for immune sequencing clone quantification. MiXCR was run by TCRdb on the PCR reads, yielding one entry per CDR3 protein. The table has hundreds of thousands of distinct CDR3 sequences, roughly 23% seen once; the top ten hold about 0.84%. Material: naive CD8+ T cells from blood, with Jurkat cell RNA spiked in. Subset given: FACS-sorted CD8+CD4-CCR7+CD45RA+ naive T cells. The receptor set was obtained from a human donor in good health. Some libraries in this study had Jurkat cell RNA spiked in.

This clonotype was seen at least ten times. This rearrangement joins TRBV7-9 to TRBJ2-3, with D uncertain. In germline, CDR1 is SEHNR, CDR2 FQNEAQ (reference sequence). V gave up 5 bases and J gave up 3 bases, with 6 bases separating them. The CDR3 sequence is 12 residues long. The CDR3 sequence: CASSPATDTQYF. The CDR3 DNA follows: TGTGCCAGCAGCCCCGCGACAGATACGCAGTATTTT.

Worth noting for this clonotype: This clone may be a read error of a much larger clone one base away. The V call is TRBV7-6, the J call TRBJ2-7, with 7 positions matching TRBD2. This CDR3 comprises 16 residues. The germline gives CDR1 SGHVS, CDR2 FNYEAQ. CDR3 in DNA: TGTCCCAGCAGCCCTGGCTGGGGTAGCGGGTCCTACGAGCAGTACTTC. Protein sequence: CPSSPGWGSGSYEQYF.

As to this clonotype: A clone one base away is much larger, so this may be a read error. This chain links TRBV5-1 with TRBJ2-5; the match to TRBD2 covers 9 bases. The CDR3 has 15 amino acids. V was clipped by 4 bases and J by 4 bases; unmatched bases: 8. Germline V lookup: CDR1 SGHRS, CDR2 YFSETQ. Here the CDR3 DNA reads TGCGCCAGCAGCCATCCGACTAGCGGACTAGAGACCCAGTACTTC. It yields the protein CASSHPTSGLETQYF.

This clonotype was counted at least ten times. The CDR3, as DNA: TGTGCCAGCAGCTTAACTGGAGTTGACACCGGGGAGCTGTTTTTT. Translating gives CASSLTGVDTGELFF. The gene calls are TRBV7-9 and TRBJ2-2; D unresolved. The CDR3 is 15 amino acids. The germline V gene has CDR1 SEHNR and CDR2 FQNEAQ (reference sequence). Trimming left V 2 bases short and J 3 bases short, with 10 bases between.

This clonotype was recorded many times. The rearrangement uses TRBV7-2 and TRBJ1-2, with TRBD1 matching 7 bases. Trimming at V came to 4 bases and at J to 1 base, leaving 12 bases not matched to a gene. Per germline, CDR1 SGHTA and CDR2 FQGNSA. The CDR3 is 17 residues long. The CDR3 DNA reads TGTGCCAGCAGCTCACCGGGACAGAGCCTTTATAACTATGGCTACACCTTC. It encodes CASSSPGQSLYNYGYTF.

This clonotype was counted between two and nine times. The rearrangement uses TRBV27 and TRBJ1-1; D call uncertain. With 5 bases removed from V and 4 bases from J, the gap between germline ends came to 11 bases. The CDR3 contains 13 residues. Per germline, CDR1 MNHEY and CDR2 SMNVEV (reference sequence). This CDR3 is CASSPQMGTEAFF. The CDR3 coding sequence is TGTGCCAGCAGTCCCCAAATGGGCACTGAAGCTTTCTTT.

The chain has TRBV6-5 and TRBJ2-1; tentative D call: TRBD2 (6 bases). The CDR3 covers 18 residues. V was pared by 2 bases and J by 5 bases, with 22 bases between. Germline V gives CDR1 MNHEY, CDR2 SVGAGI. CDR3 nucleotide sequence: TGTGCCAGCAGTTACCGTTCCGGGTATGTTGGGGAGGACAATGAGCAGTTCTTC. This translates into CASSYRSGYVGEDNEQFF.

This clonotype was counted ten times or more. The chain joins TRBV4-1 to TRBJ1-5; possibly TRBD1 for D (6 bases). Trimming removed 1 base at V and 4 bases at J, with 11 bases between. Germline CDR1 is MGHRA and CDR2 is YSYEKL. There are 15 residues in the CDR3. CDR3 coding DNA: TGCGCCAGCAGCCAAGGAGGGGGGCTAAATCAGCCCCAGCATTTT. As protein: CASSQGGGLNQPQHF.

This clonotype was counted a few times. V gene TRBV6-2 or TRBV6-3 combines with J gene TRBJ1-5, with TRBD1 matching 8 bases. CDR1 and CDR2 (germline): MNHEY, SVGEGT. V dropped 10 bases and J dropped 2; count of bases not matched to a gene: 13. The CDR3 has 16 amino acids. CDR3 nucleotides: TGTGCCACCGAGTGGGGACAGGCTACCGGCAATCAGCCCCAGCATTTT. As protein: CATEWGQATGNQPQHF.

The chain employs TRBV6-2 or TRBV6-3 and TRBJ2-1, with D possibly being TRBD2 (6 bases). Germline V gives CDR1 MNHEY, CDR2 SVGEGT. This CDR3 has 14 amino acids. The V and J ends lost 4 bases and 0 bases respectively, with 7 bases between them. The CDR3 sequence is CASSWGDSYNEQFF. In DNA, the CDR3 is TGTGCCAGCAGTTGGGGGGACTCCTACAATGAGCAGTTCTTC.

This clonotype was detected ten times or more. The chain has TRBV29-1 and TRBJ2-7; TRBD1 aligns across 8 bases. Germline lookup yields CDR1 SQVTM and CDR2 ANQGSEA. This CDR3 region has 15 residues. The J segment lost 5 bases and the V segment lost 6 bases, leaving 15 bases of the junction unmatched. The CDR3 DNA is TGCAGCGTCGAGGGCGGTACAGGGGGGACCAACGAGCAGTACTTC. Translating it yields CSVEGGTGGTNEQYF.

Concerning this clonotype: The junction shows a germline mismatch at one end, possibly a read error. This chain connects TRBV20-1 to TRBJ2-2; 7 bases are shared with TRBD2. The CDR3 runs 16 residues. Per the germline V gene, CDR1 is DFQATT and CDR2 is SNEGSKA (reference sequence). CDR3 loop: CSARDRWRENTGGLFF. CDR3 in DNA: TGCAGTGCTAGAGATCGCTGGCGGGAGAACACCGGGGGGCTGTTTTTT.

V usage is TRBV6-1 and J usage is TRBJ2-7, with 10 bases lining up with TRBD1. CDR3 length: 15 amino acids. The germline V gene has CDR1 MNHNS and CDR2 SASEGT. V gave up 3 bases and J gave up 3 bases; unmatched junction bases: 5. In DNA form, the CDR3 reads TGTGCCAGCAGTGATGCGGGGACAGGGGTCTACGAGCAGTACTTC. Amino acid sequence: CASSDAGTGVYEQYF.

This clonotype was recorded only once. The rearrangement joins TRBV7-2 to TRBJ1-1; D remains unclear. This CDR3 region has 15 residues. Germline assignment: CDR1 SGHTA and CDR2 FQGNSA. V shed 1 base and J shed 3 bases, with 12 bases lying between them. The CDR3 sequence: CASSLGGLLHTEAFF. CDR3 nucleotides: TGTGCCAGCAGCTTAGGAGGGCTTCTGCACACTGAAGCTTTCTTT.

This clonotype was recorded many times. The chain has TRBV27 and TRBJ1-1; D is possibly TRBD1 (5 bases). From germline, CDR1 is MNHEY and CDR2 SMNVEV (reference sequence). This CDR3 spans 13 amino acids. Trimming took off 4 bases at V and 1 base at J, with 7 bases between the two ends. This CDR3 is CASSYQGNTEAFF. DNA for the CDR3: TGTGCCAGCAGTTATCAGGGGAACACTGAAGCTTTCTTT.

This clonotype turned up a few times. This rearrangement joins TRBV5-5 to TRBJ2-1; no clear D gene. The CDR3 totals 15 residues. Germline V gene sequence: CDR1 SGHKS, CDR2 YYEKEE (reference sequence). V shed 2 bases and J shed 0 bases, with 9 bases lying between them. CDR3 DNA: TGTGCCAGCAGCTTCGCGTCGAGCTCCTACAATGAGCAGTTCTTC. As protein: CASSFASSSYNEQFF.

The table lists this clonotype with a few counts. The CDR3 region has the DNA TGTGCCAGCAGCTTATCCTCCCTAAACCAGGGCCCTAACACCGGGGAGCTGTTTTTT. Its translation is CASSLSSLNQGPNTGELFF. The chain carries TRBV7-9 and TRBJ2-2; TRBD1 might be the D (5 bases). Trimming stripped 2 bases from V and 2 bases from J, with 21 bases between. Germline CDR1 and CDR2: SEHNR and FQNEAQ (reference sequence). The CDR3 extends over 19 amino acids.

Many counts were recorded for this clonotype. The CDR3: CASSIGRTNTEAFF. CDR3 nucleotide sequence: TGTGCCAGTAGTATTGGACGGACCAACACTGAAGCTTTCTTT. This chain joins TRBV19 and TRBJ1-1, with D unclear. The V end lost 3 bases, the J end lost 2 bases, and 10 bases lay between the germline ends. CDR1 LNHDA and CDR2 SQIVND come from the germline V gene (reference sequence). The CDR3 totals 14 residues.

This clonotype was seen a handful of times. V usage is TRBV3-1 and J usage is TRBJ2-5; D remains ambiguous. The germline V gene encodes CDR1 LGHDT and CDR2 YNNKEL (reference sequence). Trimming removed 0 bases at V and 5 bases at J, with 10 bases between. The CDR3 runs to 14 residues. The CDR3: CASSQDVSLETQYF. CDR3 coding DNA: TGTGCCAGCAGCCAAGACGTCAGTCTTGAGACCCAGTACTTC.

The chain joins TRBV11-2 to TRBJ2-7; D tentatively fits TRBD1 or TRBD2 (5 bases each). Germline loops: CDR1 SGHAT, CDR2 FQNNGV. This CDR3 is built from 15 residues. Trimming shortened V by 4 bases and J by 3 bases, and 16 bases separated the two germline ends. DNA for the CDR3: TGTGCCAGCAGCTCACCGGGGTCAGGGCGCTACGAGCAGTACTTC. This translates into CASSSPGSGRYEQYF.

This clonotype was observed many times. V usage is TRBV20-1 and J usage is TRBJ2-2; 8 nucleotides match TRBD1. This CDR3 region has 13 residues. CDR1 and CDR2 from the germline V gene are DFQATT and SNEGSKA (reference sequence). The V gene end was trimmed by 6 bases and the J gene end by 6 bases; junction bases not matched to a gene: 6. CDR3: CSATRTGPGELFF. The CDR3 DNA reads TGCAGTGCAACAAGGACAGGGCCCGGGGAGCTGTTTTTT.

This clonotype was counted between two and nine times. This chain links TRBV11-2 with TRBJ1-3; 11 bases are shared with TRBD1. CDR3 length equals 16 residues. Germline trimming cut 4 bases from V and 5 bases from J; bases unmatched to any gene: 7. Germline V CDR1 and CDR2: SGHAT, FQNNGV. The CDR3 here is CASSSPGQGVRNTIYF. CDR3 bases: TGTGCCAGCAGCTCCCCGGGACAGGGGGTGAGAAACACCATATATTTT.

On this clonotype itself: An end of the junction differs from the germline gene, which may be a read error. Written as DNA, the CDR3 is TGCGCCAACAGCTGGACAGGGGGCGGTGAGACCCAGTACTTC. Translation: CANSWTGGGETQYF. The chain carries TRBV5-1 and TRBJ2-5; 11 bases agree with TRBD1. CDR3 length equals 14 residues. Germline V lookup: CDR1 SGHRS, CDR2 YFSETQ.

This clonotype was seen at least ten times. The chain is built from TRBV19 and TRBJ2-4; D is unresolved. Trimming removed 4 bases at V and 6 bases at J, with 7 bases between. The CDR3 spans 12 residues. CDR1 LNHDA and CDR2 SQIVND come from the germline V gene (reference sequence). The CDR3 DNA reads as TGTGCCAGTAGTAGTTTAGGAAACATTCAGTACTTC. This encodes CASSSLGNIQYF. Complete variable domain (other parts from reference TRBV19 and TRBJ2-4): DGGITQSPKYLFRKEGQNVTLSCEQNLNHDAMYWYRQDPGQGLRLIYYSQIVNDFQKGDIAEGYSVSREKKESFPLTVTSAQKNPTAFYLCASSSLGNIQYFGAGTRLSVL.

This clonotype appeared a few times. The chain uses TRBV12-3 or TRBV12-4 and TRBJ2-1, with D possibly being TRBD1 or TRBD2 (6 bases each). This CDR3 comprises 13 residues. V dropped 3 bases and J dropped 9 bases, with 12 bases sitting between them. CDR3 in DNA: TGTGCCAGCAGTTTGAGGGGGGCGGGTGAGCAGTTCTTC. Its protein is CASSLRGAGEQFF.

Written as DNA, the CDR3 is TGTGCCAGTAAACTAGCGGCGGGGGAGACCCAGTACTTC. As protein: CASKLAAGETQYF. The gene calls are TRBV28 and TRBJ2-5, with 8 nucleotides matching TRBD2. Looked up from germline, CDR1 is MDHEN and CDR2 is SYDVKM. Trimming at V came to 9 bases and at J to 5 bases, leaving 8 bases not matched to a gene. CDR3 length: 13 residues.

This clonotype was observed a handful of times. The chain combines TRBV12-3 or TRBV12-4 with TRBJ2-7, with D perhaps matching TRBD1 (5 bases). The CDR3 is made up of 13 amino acids. Trimming cost V 0 bases and J 7 bases, with 10 bases left between them. The CDR3 bases are TGTGCCAGCAGTTTAGCGCCTCAGGGAGAGCAGTACTTC. It yields the protein CASSLAPQGEQYF.

In this sample, this clonotype turned up many times. The chain recombines TRBV29-1 with TRBJ2-7; 11 nucleotides match TRBD2. Germline V gene data show CDR1 as SQVTM and CDR2 as ANQGSEA. The junction had 11 bases not matched to a gene; V was cut back by 6 bases and J by 4 bases. The CDR3 contains 15 residues. The CDR3 sequence: CSVESGLAEGYEQYF. As DNA, the CDR3 is TGCAGCGTGGAATCGGGACTAGCGGAGGGGTACGAGCAGTACTTC.

The rearrangement joins TRBV4-1 to TRBJ2-3; 13 bases agree with TRBD2. V shed 5 bases and J 0 bases; nucleotides not matched to a gene: 8. CDR1 is MGHRA, CDR2 YSYEKL, per germline. The CDR3 length is 18 residues. This CDR3 is CASSTGLAGPSSTDTQYF. CDR3 sequence (DNA): TGCGCCAGCAGCACGGGACTAGCGGGACCCAGTAGCACAGATACGCAGTATTTT.